The clone carrying this T cell receptor (beta chain) has a single count. The antigen is unknown. V dropped 6 bases and J dropped 2 bases, with 13 bases sitting between them. This CDR3 is built from 13 residues. The germline V gene encodes CDR1 DFQATT and CDR2 SNEGSKA (reference sequence). They built TCR cDNA with 5'RACE template switching, a step that put in a universal primer site and UMIs. TCRdb re-called the 5' RACE reads through MiXCR, storing one row per CDR3 protein. In the table there are 550,000 or so distinct CDR3 sequences, 15% to 20% of which are singletons. The data derive from a study of T cells after yellow fever vaccination. The wider study: SMART-Seq v4 Ultra Low Input prepared libraries from low-cell fractions.

Study-level results: Only a small proportion of the clonotypes turned up in both the CD4 and the CD8 compartments, likely arising from convergent recombination.

This clonotype was obtained from a man aged 25 to 40 who received the YFV17D yellow fever vaccine. The input for sequencing was PBMCs, taken 15 days after the yellow fever booster vaccination. V usage is TRBV20-1 and J usage is TRBJ1-2, with D uncertain. The CDR3 reads CSARQTPNYGYTF. CDR3 DNA: TGCAGTGCCCGCCAGACACCGAACTATGGCTACACCTTC.